This section outlines one T cell receptor (beta chain) sequence together with its context. Clones were sequenced by immunoSEQ multiplex PCR, and TCRdb holds only the in-frame ones, with some missing. The sample contains approximately 54,000 clones, approximately 90% of which appear only once. Germline V gene sequence: CDR1 MNHNY, CDR2 SVGAGI (reference sequence). Unmatched junction bases numbered 8, after V lost 0 bases and J lost 6 bases. This CDR3 region has 15 residues. The sample comes from a study of OX40 agonist ivuxolimab in advanced cancers. The chain recombines TRBV6-6 with TRBJ2-7, with 7 bases lining up with TRBD2. The sample consisted of CD4+ or CD8+ T cells sorted from blood, taken in a trial of the OX40 agonist ivuxolimab. This TCR came from an adult with an advanced solid tumor such as melanoma, head and neck, liver or kidney cancer. CDR3 region: CASSYSPFWEGEQYF. CDR3 bases: TGTGCCAGCAGTTACTCACCCTTCTGGGAGGGCGAGCAGTACTTC.